The present TCR beta chain was sequenced within a study of T cell responses to AZD1222 COVID-19 vaccine. This clone has just one count. Its cognate antigen is unknown. Germline V gene lookup returns CDR1 MDHEN and CDR2 SYDVKM. Trimming shortened V by 4 bases and J by 7 bases, and 20 bases separated the two germline ends. The CDR3 has 15 amino acids. Overall study findings and caveats: Donors were mostly white British, more females; clonal diversity possibly underestimated. The peak T cell response came first, and repertoires were sampled only after it.

TCRdb's copy holds only in-frame clones and misses some; the assay was immunoSEQ multiplex PCR. This table has about 120,000 clones, roughly 87% appearing once. The sample here was peripheral blood, taken on day 0 of MenACWY control vaccination. This clonotype originated in an adult in good health. The rearrangement joins TRBV28 to TRBJ2-7; D possibly uses TRBD1 or TRBD2 (6 bases each). CDR3 sequence reads: CASSSTSKGELEQYF. The CDR3 nucleotides read TGTGCCAGCAGTTCGACTAGTAAGGGGGAGTTAGAGCAGTACTTC.